The next 23 T cell receptor beta chains were all read from a single sample in a study of graft-versus-host responses after intestinal transplantation. Using immunoSEQ multiplex PCR, the repertoire was profiled, and TCRdb retains in-frame clones only, with some absent. Here the sample spans approximately 90,000 clones, about 87% being singletons. The antigens of these receptors remain unknown. The material was unstimulated CD4+ T cells sorted from spleen or lymph node cells, obtained before transplant. Every receptor here comes from a human donor who was the organ donor for an intestinal transplant.

The V and J genes are TRBV18 and TRBJ2-7; TRBD1 is a possible D gene (5 bases). V gave up 3 bases and J gave up 2 bases, with 8 bases separating them. The germline V gene has CDR1 KGHSH and CDR2 LQKENI. The CDR3 is made up of 13 amino acids. The chain's CDR3 is CASSPGPTYEQYF. As DNA, the CDR3 is TGTGCCAGCTCACCGGGGCCCACCTACGAGCAGTACTTC. Filled out from reference TRBV18 and TRBJ2-7, the complete variable domain reads NAGVMQNPRHLVRRRGQEARLRCSPMKGHSHVYWYRQLPEEGLKFMVYLQKENIIDESGMPKERFSAEFPKEGPSILRIQQVVRGDSAAYFCASSPGPTYEQYFGPGTRLTVT.

J is TRBJ1-3 and V is TRBV21-1. TRBV21-1 counts as a pseudogene. The CDR3 consists of 17 residues. CDR3 bases: TGTGCCAGCAGCAAAGCGCGAGGAATATTCTCTGGAAACACCATATATTTT. As protein: CASSKARGIFSGNTIYF.

The chain recombines TRBV2 with TRBJ1-3; D ambiguous. The V gene lost 4 bases and the J gene lost 5 bases, with 3 bases spanning the gap. Germline V gene lookup returns CDR1 SNHLY and CDR2 FYNNEI. The CDR3 loop spans 11 amino acids. CDR3 sequence (DNA): TGTGCCAGCAGTGTTAGAAACACCATATATTTT. It codes for CASSVRNTIYF.

The chain carries TRBV29-1 and TRBJ2-5, with no clear D. CDR3 size: 11 residues. Germline loops: CDR1 SQVTM, CDR2 ANQGSEA. V shed 6 bases and J shed 5 bases, with 10 bases lying between them. CDR3 sequence (DNA): TGCAGCGTCCTTCTCCTGGAGACCCAGTACTTC. Protein sequence: CSVLLLETQYF.

The chain employs TRBV5-1 and TRBJ2-7, with TRBD1 as a possible D gene (6 bases). CDR1 and CDR2 from the germline V gene are SGHRS and YFSETQ. The V end lost 0 bases, the J end lost 10 bases, and 11 bases lay between the germline ends. The CDR3 is 12 residues long. This CDR3 reads CASSLDRGQQYF. CDR3 in DNA: TGCGCCAGCAGCTTGGATCGGGGACAACAGTACTTC.

The rearrangement links TRBV5-1 to TRBJ1-2, with D unresolved. Germline CDR1 and CDR2: SGHRS and YFSETQ. The V gene lost 0 bases and the J gene lost 0 bases, with 9 bases spanning the gap. The CDR3 length is 15 residues. The CDR3 DNA sequence: TGCGCCAGCAGCTTGGGAGATTATTCTAACTATGGCTACACCTTC. Amino acids: CASSLGDYSNYGYTF.

The genes are TRBV18 and TRBJ2-7; D possibly corresponds to TRBD2 (6 bases). The CDR3 has 17 residues. Germline lookup yields CDR1 KGHSH and CDR2 LQKENI. V was trimmed by 1 base and J by 6 bases, leaving 22 bases between them. The DNA of the CDR3 is TGTGCCAGCTCACCACGGGAAAAAGCGGGCCTTGGGGGCGAGCAGTACTTC. It is translated as CASSPREKAGLGGEQYF. The full variable domain, completed using reference TRBV18 and TRBJ2-7, is NAGVMQNPRHLVRRRGQEARLRCSPMKGHSHVYWYRQLPEEGLKFMVYLQKENIIDESGMPKERFSAEFPKEGPSILRIQQVVRGDSAAYFCASSPREKAGLGGEQYFGPGTRLTVT.

This clone has a single count. The chain is built from TRBV6-1 and TRBJ2-3; D is possibly TRBD1 (6 bases). Germline V gene data show CDR1 as MNHNS and CDR2 as SASEGT. V shed 7 bases and J shed 2 bases, with 10 bases lying between them. This CDR3 has 13 residues. In DNA form, the CDR3 reads TGTGCCAGCATGGCAGGGGACACAGATACGCAGTATTTT. Translating gives CASMAGDTDTQYF.

This chain's CDR3 is CASNPSGSPDTQYF. The CDR3 bases are TGTGCCAGCAACCCTAGCGGGAGCCCAGATACGCAGTATTTT. The chain uses TRBV7-2 and TRBJ2-3; TRBD2 matches at 10 bases. Trimming cost V 7 bases and J 4 bases; bases outside gene matches: 5. Per germline, CDR1 SGHTA and CDR2 FQGNSA. This CDR3 is 14 amino acids long.

This chain uses TRBV28 with TRBJ2-7; D might be TRBD2 (5 bases). The CDR3 is 16 amino acids. The germline V and J ends were trimmed by 1 base and 4 bases, with 17 bases remaining between them. Germline CDR1 reads MDHEN; CDR2 reads SYDVKM. The CDR3 is CASSLYRDYFGYEQYF. The CDR3, as DNA: TGTGCCAGCAGTTTATATCGGGATTATTTCGGGTACGAGCAGTACTTC.

The gene calls are TRBV5-1 and TRBJ2-5, with D uncertain. V was shortened by 0 bases and J by 7 bases, with 16 bases between the two germline ends. The CDR3 runs 15 residues. CDR1 is SGHRS and CDR2 is YFSETQ in the germline V gene. In DNA, the CDR3 is TGCGCCAGCAGCTTGGATCTGGTAGTAGCCGGGACCCAGTACTTC. It is translated as CASSLDLVVAGTQYF.

The chain has TRBV7-8 and TRBJ1-1, with D possibly matching TRBD1 (5 bases). CDR3 size: 12 residues. V was shortened by 7 bases and J by 4 bases, with 10 bases between the two germline ends. Germline lookup yields CDR1 SGHVS and CDR2 FQNEAQ. The CDR3 DNA sequence: TGTGCCAGCAACACGGGGGGCACTGAAGCTTTCTTT. It specifies CASNTGGTEAFF.

The chain is built from TRBV6-5 and TRBJ2-7, with 7 positions matching TRBD2. Germline assignment: CDR1 MNHEY and CDR2 SVGAGI. This CDR3 contains 12 residues. V was pared by 6 bases and J by 6 bases, with 5 bases of the junction left unmatched. DNA for the CDR3: TGTGCCAGCAGAGGGACTACCGCCGAGCAGTACTTC. Translation: CASRGTTAEQYF.

As for this clone: One end of the junction varies from germline; a read error may be responsible. This sequence joins TRBV18 and TRBJ1-2, with D hard to call. The CDR3 is 15 amino acids. Germline V lookup: CDR1 KGHSH, CDR2 LQKENI. For the CDR3, the DNA is TGTGCCAGCTCACCCCTCGGGGAGCTCCTATATGGCTACATCTTC. Residues: CASSPLGELLYGYIF.

A few counts support this clone. The chain recombines TRBV27 with TRBJ1-3; 9 bases map to TRBD1. The V and J ends lost 5 bases and 9 bases, in that order; junction bases with no gene match: 14. This CDR3 contains 16 residues. The germline V gene encodes CDR1 MNHEY and CDR2 SMNVEV (reference sequence). The CDR3 loop is CASSHPPRDRVGTIYF. The CDR3 DNA reads TGTGCCAGCAGTCACCCCCCCCGGGACAGGGTAGGCACCATATATTTT.

V gene TRBV19 combines with J gene TRBJ2-1; 13 bases agree with TRBD2. The CDR3 length is 17 residues. J was trimmed by 8 bases and V by 4 bases; bases with no gene match: 11. CDR1 is LNHDA, CDR2 SQIVND, per germline (reference sequence). CDR3 sequence (DNA): TGTGCCAGTAGTACCAGACCGGGACTAGCGGGACGCGATGAGCAGTTCTTC. Its protein product is CASSTRPGLAGRDEQFF.

The chain recombines TRBV7-6 with TRBJ2-3; D may be TRBD1 (5 bases). CDR3 length: 15 residues. The V end was cut by 2 bases, the J end by 4 bases, with 13 bases between. Germline lookup yields CDR1 SGHVS and CDR2 FNYEAQ. The CDR3 here is CASSLRGRAADTQYF. As DNA, the CDR3 is TGTGCCAGCAGCTTACGCGGCAGGGCCGCAGATACGCAGTATTTT.

The chain joins TRBV29-1 to TRBJ2-1; weak D call: TRBD2 (6 bases). The V gene lost 3 bases and the J gene lost 8 bases, with 20 bases spanning the gap. CDR3 size: 15 residues. Looked up from germline, CDR1 is SQVTM and CDR2 is ANQGSEA. CDR3 sequence reads: CSVDGVSGVLYEQFF. The DNA for the CDR3 is TGCAGCGTTGATGGTGTATCGGGAGTTCTCTATGAGCAGTTCTTC.

This clone was found a few times. V is TRBV7-8 and J is TRBJ2-2; D is possibly TRBD2 (6 bases). Trimming shortened V by 8 bases and J by 6 bases, and 22 bases separated the two germline ends. This CDR3 is built from 16 residues. The germline CDR1 and CDR2 sequences are SGHVS and FQNEAQ. CDR3 DNA: TGTGCCAGCGGGGGGAGTCACGGGGGAGTGGCCGGGGAGCTGTTTTTT. Translating gives CASGGSHGGVAGELFF.

The gene calls are TRBV27 and TRBJ1-3, with D unclear. Germline V lookup: CDR1 MNHEY, CDR2 SMNVEV (reference sequence). V was shortened by 3 bases and J by 0 bases, with 9 bases between the two germline ends. This CDR3 spans 15 amino acids. CDR3 sequence reads: CASSLVGVSGNTIYF. The CDR3 DNA reads TGTGCCAGCAGTTTGGTGGGCGTCTCTGGAAACACCATATATTTT.

The chain recombines TRBV5-1 with TRBJ1-1; TRBD1 is a possible D gene (5 bases). CDR3 size: 15 residues. The germline gives CDR1 SGHRS, CDR2 YFSETQ. V lost 0 bases to trimming and J lost 2 bases, with 11 bases between them. The CDR3 region has the DNA TGCGCCAGCAGCTTGGGTTCGCAGGGAAACACTGAAGCTTTCTTT. Its protein product is CASSLGSQGNTEAFF.

A single count supports this clone. The chain links TRBV11-1 to TRBJ2-3; D unclear. This CDR3 spans 13 amino acids. Germline V gives CDR1 SGHAT, CDR2 FQDESV (reference sequence). The germline V and J ends were trimmed by 3 bases and 4 bases, with 8 bases remaining between them. CDR3 in DNA: TGTGCCAGCAGCTTTAGCTCCCCAGATACGCAGTATTTT. Translated, it gives CASSFSSPDTQYF.

The V call is TRBV4-1, the J call TRBJ2-5, with TRBD2 matching over 9 bases. This CDR3 has 14 amino acids. J was trimmed by 5 bases and V by 5 bases; bases with no gene match: 6. Germline loops: CDR1 MGHRA, CDR2 YSYEKL. In DNA, the CDR3 is TGCGCCAGCAGCTTGCGGGGGGGTTGGGAGACCCAGTACTTC. It encodes CASSLRGGWETQYF.